This T cell receptor (beta chain) comes out of a study of blood T cells in healthy people across ages. For the second PCR, which ran for about 7 to 11 cycles, a sample-barcoded 5' primer and a J-beta primer mix were used. One entry per CDR3 protein, called by TCRdb with MiXCR from the 5' RACE reads. The table includes approximately 1.5 million distinct CDR3 sequences, 35% to 45% detected once. From germline, CDR1 is MDHEN and CDR2 SYDVKM. The trim removed 3 bases at V and 0 bases at J, leaving 4 bases unmatched. CDR3 length: 17 residues. The receptor comes from a woman aged 18-29 years in good health. The specimen sequenced was blood. The chain couples TRBV28 to TRBJ2-1; 11 nucleotides line up with TRBD2. CDR3 residues: CASSFPLAGGSYNEQFF. The CDR3 bases are TGTGCCAGCAGTTTCCCTCTAGCGGGGGGCTCCTACAATGAGCAGTTCTTC.